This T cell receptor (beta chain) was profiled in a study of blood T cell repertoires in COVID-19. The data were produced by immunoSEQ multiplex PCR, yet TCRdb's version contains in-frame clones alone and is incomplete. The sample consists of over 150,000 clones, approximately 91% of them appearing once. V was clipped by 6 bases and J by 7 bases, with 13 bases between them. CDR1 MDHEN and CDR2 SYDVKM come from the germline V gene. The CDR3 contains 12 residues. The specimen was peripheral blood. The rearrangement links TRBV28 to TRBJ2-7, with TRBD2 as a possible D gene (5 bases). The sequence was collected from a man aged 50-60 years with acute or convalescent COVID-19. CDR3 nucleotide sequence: TGTGCCAGCAGCGTCGGGGTTTGGGAGCAGTACTTC. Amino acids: CASSVGVWEQYF. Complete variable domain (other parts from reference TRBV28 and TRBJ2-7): DVKVTQSSRYLVKRTGEKVFLECVQDMDHENMFWYRQDPGLGLRLIYFSYDVKMKEKGDIPEGYSVSREKKERFSLILESASTNQTSMYLCASSVGVWEQYFGPGTRLTVT.